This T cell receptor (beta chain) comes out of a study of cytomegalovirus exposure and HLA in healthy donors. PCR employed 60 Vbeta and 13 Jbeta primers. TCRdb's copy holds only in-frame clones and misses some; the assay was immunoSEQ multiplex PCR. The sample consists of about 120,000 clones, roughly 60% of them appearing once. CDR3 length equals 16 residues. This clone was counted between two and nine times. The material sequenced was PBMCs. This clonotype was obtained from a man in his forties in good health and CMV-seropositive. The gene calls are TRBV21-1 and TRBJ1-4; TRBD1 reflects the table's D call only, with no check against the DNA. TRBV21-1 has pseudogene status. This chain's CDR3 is CASSKGLRTTNEKLFF. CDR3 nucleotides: TGTGCCAGCAGCAAAGGTCTCAGAACAACTAATGAAAAACTGTTTTTT.